The 10 T cell receptor beta chains listed next were all sequenced from one sample in a study of T-cell memory formation after mild COVID-19. TCRdb processed the 5' RACE reads anew with MiXCR; each CDR3 protein has one entry. The table includes about 350,000 distinct CDR3 sequences, 12% to 15% detected once. Sample: PBMCs or a T cell subset sorted from them (not recorded which). Receptor source: a young man who had mild COVID-19 (a few samples of this study predate the infection). Cell type and time point are not known.

The chain links TRBV12-3 or TRBV12-4 to TRBJ2-1; D is ambiguous. This CDR3 comprises 12 residues. V was cut by 7 bases and J by 12 bases, with 16 bases left in between. CDR3 sequence: CASKRGVIGQFF. Written as DNA, the CDR3 is TGTGCCAGCAAAAGAGGAGTAATCGGGCAGTTCTTC.

This chain uses TRBV3-1 with TRBJ2-2; D ambiguous. This CDR3 is built from 14 residues. Trimming stripped 1 base from V and 5 bases from J, with 8 bases between. Germline V gene lookup returns CDR1 LGHDT and CDR2 YNNKEL (reference sequence). CDR3 in DNA: TGTGCCAGCAGCCAAGGGCCCGCTACCGGGGAGCTGTTTTTT. Translation: CASSQGPATGELFF.

This clonotype occurred a few times. The chain uses TRBV7-6 and TRBJ2-1, with 7 bases identical to TRBD2. Germline V CDR1 and CDR2: SGHVS, FNYEAQ. The junction had 5 bases not matched to a gene; V was cut back by 2 bases and J by 1 base. The CDR3 length is 16 residues. The CDR3 spells CASSLSAGRSYNEQFF. The CDR3 coding sequence is TGTGCCAGCAGCTTATCAGCGGGGAGGTCCTACAATGAGCAGTTCTTC.

The chain joins TRBV7-9 to TRBJ2-7; TRBD1 is a possible D gene (5 bases). The CDR3 consists of 14 residues. CDR1 and CDR2 from the germline V gene are SEHNR and FQNEAQ (reference sequence). Trimming cost V 0 bases and J 5 bases, with 11 bases left between them. The CDR3 here is CASSLAGVGHEQYF. The CDR3 DNA sequence: TGTGCCAGCAGCTTAGCAGGGGTCGGCCACGAGCAGTACTTC.

V and J are TRBV6-2 or TRBV6-3 and TRBJ2-7; a weak D match, TRBD2 (6 bases). Deletions cut 6 bases from V and 6 bases from J, with 15 bases between. The CDR3 covers 13 residues. Germline V gene sequence: CDR1 MNHEY, CDR2 SVGEGT. CDR3 sequence reads: CASRGGTFLEQYV. The DNA for the CDR3 is TGTGCCAGCAGGGGCGGGACGTTTCTCGAGCAGTACGTC.

In its sample, this clonotype was seen a few times. V is TRBV25-1 and J is TRBJ1-1; 7 bases fit TRBD1. V shed 0 bases and J 1 base; nucleotides not matched to a gene: 5. CDR3 length equals 16 residues. Per the germline V gene, CDR1 is MGHDK and CDR2 is SYGVNS. The DNA of the CDR3 is TGTGCCAGCAGTGAATATACAGGGGTTGGGAACACTGAAGCTTTCTTT. Translating gives CASSEYTGVGNTEAFF.

The rearrangement uses TRBV2 and TRBJ2-3, with TRBD2 matching over 10 bases. The V and J ends lost 0 bases and 3 bases, in that order; junction bases with no gene match: 12. Germline CDR1 SNHLY, CDR2 FYNNEI. This CDR3 comprises 19 residues. CDR3 coding DNA: TGTGCCAGCAGTGAAGCCGGCCTCCACGAACTAGCGGGGACAGATACGCAGTATTTT. It encodes CASSEAGLHELAGTDTQYF. Full variable domain (outside the CDR3, taken from reference TRBV2 and TRBJ2-3): EPEVTQTPSHQVTQMGQEVILRCVPISNHLYFYWYRQILGQKVEFLVSFYNNEISEKSEIFDDQFSVERPDGSNFTLKIRSTKLEDSAMYFCASSEAGLHELAGTDTQYFGPGTRLTVL.

The CDR3 nucleotides read TGTGCCAGCAGCCGGGAACAGGGAGCCCTGTTTTTT. Translation: CASSREQGALFF. The chain carries TRBV7-9 and TRBJ2-2; D is possibly TRBD1 (6 bases). V was trimmed by 5 bases and J by 14 bases, leaving 15 bases between them. CDR3 length: 12 amino acids. CDR1 is SEHNR and CDR2 is FQNEAQ in the germline V gene (reference sequence). The full variable domain, its missing parts supplied by reference TRBV7-9 and TRBJ2-2, is DTGVSQNPRHKITKRGQNVTFRCDPISEHNRLYWYRQTLGQGPEFLTYFQNEAQLEKSRLLSDRFSAERPKGSFSTLEIQRTEQGDSAMYLCASSREQGALFFGEGSRLTVL.

The V gene is TRBV24-1, the J gene TRBJ2-7; D is undetermined. Germline lookup yields CDR1 KGHDR and CDR2 SFDVKD. This CDR3 region has 12 residues. Deletions cut 0 bases from V and 4 bases from J, with 3 bases between. The CDR3 loop reads CATSDLSYEQYV. CDR3 DNA sequence: TGTGCCACCAGTGATTTGTCATACGAGCAGTACGTC.

This clonotype was found a few times. V gene TRBV20-1 combines with J gene TRBJ2-3; D is ambiguous. Germline CDR1 reads DFQATT; CDR2 reads SNEGSKA (reference sequence). Trimming removed 3 bases from V and 11 bases from J, with 3 bases in between. This CDR3 is built from 8 residues. Written as DNA, the CDR3 is TGCAGTGCTAGGGGGCAGTATTTT. Translation: CSARGQYF.